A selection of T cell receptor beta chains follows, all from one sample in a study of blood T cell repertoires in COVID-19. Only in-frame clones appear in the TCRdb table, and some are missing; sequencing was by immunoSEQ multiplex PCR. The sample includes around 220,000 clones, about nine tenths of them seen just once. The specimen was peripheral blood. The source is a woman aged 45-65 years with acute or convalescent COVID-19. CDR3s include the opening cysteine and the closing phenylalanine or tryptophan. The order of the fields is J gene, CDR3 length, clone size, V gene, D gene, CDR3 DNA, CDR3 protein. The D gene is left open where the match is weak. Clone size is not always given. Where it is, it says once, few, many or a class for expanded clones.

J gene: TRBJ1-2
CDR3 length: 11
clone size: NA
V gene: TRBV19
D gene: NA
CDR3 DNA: TGTGCCAGCCAACTCGACAGGGGCTACACCTTC
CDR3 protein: CASQLDRGYTF

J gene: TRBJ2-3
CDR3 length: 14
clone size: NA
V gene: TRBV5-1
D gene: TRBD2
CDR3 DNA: TGCGCCAGCCAATCTAGCGGGGGCGTTGATACGCAGTATTTT
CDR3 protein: CASQSSGGVDTQYF

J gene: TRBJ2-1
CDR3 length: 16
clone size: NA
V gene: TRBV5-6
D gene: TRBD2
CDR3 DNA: TGTGCCAGCAGCGGATTAGCGGGGGGGCTTATTCCTGAGCAGTTCTTC
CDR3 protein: CASSGLAGGLIPEQFF

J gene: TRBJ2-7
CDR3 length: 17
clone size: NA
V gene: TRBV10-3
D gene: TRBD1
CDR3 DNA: TGTGCCATCAGTGAGGAGACAGGGTCATATTTATCCTACGAGCAGTACTTC
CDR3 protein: CAISEETGSYLSYEQYF

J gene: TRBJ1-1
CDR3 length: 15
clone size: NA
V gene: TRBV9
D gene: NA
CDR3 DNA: TGTGCCAGCAGCGTAGGAGGAAGCCCGGACACTGAAGCTTTCTTT
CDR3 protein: CASSVGGSPDTEAFF

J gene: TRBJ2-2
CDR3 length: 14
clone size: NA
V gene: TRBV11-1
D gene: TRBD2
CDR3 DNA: TGTGCCAGCAGCCCGCGGGGGGTCCCCGGGGAGCTGTTTTTT
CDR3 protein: CASSPRGVPGELFF

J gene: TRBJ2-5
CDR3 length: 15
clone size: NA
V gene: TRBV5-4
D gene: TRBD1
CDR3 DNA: TGTGCCAGCAGCGTGCGAACAGGGGAGTGGGAGACCCAGTACTTC
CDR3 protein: CASSVRTGEWETQYF

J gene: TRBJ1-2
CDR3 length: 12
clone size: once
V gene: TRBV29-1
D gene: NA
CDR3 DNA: TGCGCCCGGTCGGGGTCTTATCCGGACTACACCTTC
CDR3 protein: CARSGSYPDYTF

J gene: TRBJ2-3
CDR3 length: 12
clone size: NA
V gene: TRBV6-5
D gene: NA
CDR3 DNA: TGTGCCAGCAGTAATTTATTGGATACGCAGTATTTT
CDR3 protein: CASSNLLDTQYF

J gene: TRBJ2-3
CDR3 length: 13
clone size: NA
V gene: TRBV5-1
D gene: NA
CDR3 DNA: TGCGCCAGCAGCTTGGCCGGTACAGATACGCAGTATTTT
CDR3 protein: CASSLAGTDTQYF

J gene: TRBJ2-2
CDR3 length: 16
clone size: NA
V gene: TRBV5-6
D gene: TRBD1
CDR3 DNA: TGTGCCAGCAGCTTGTCCGGGACAGGGCTGTCCGGGGAGCTGTTTTTT
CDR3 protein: CASSLSGTGLSGELFF

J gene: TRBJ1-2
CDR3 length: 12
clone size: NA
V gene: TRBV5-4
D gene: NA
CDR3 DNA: TGTGCCAGCTCCCCTGACAGATATGGCTACACCTTC
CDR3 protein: CASSPDRYGYTF

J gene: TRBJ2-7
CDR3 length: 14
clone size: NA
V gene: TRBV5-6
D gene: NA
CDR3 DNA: TGTGCCAGCAGCTTCGTAGACTTTTCCTACGAGCAGTACTTC
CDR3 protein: CASSFVDFSYEQYF

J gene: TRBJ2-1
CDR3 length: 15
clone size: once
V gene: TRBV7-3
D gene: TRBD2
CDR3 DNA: TGTGCCAGCAGCCTCCTAGCGGGGGGTTACAATGAGCAGTTCTTC
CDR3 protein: CASSLLAGGYNEQFF

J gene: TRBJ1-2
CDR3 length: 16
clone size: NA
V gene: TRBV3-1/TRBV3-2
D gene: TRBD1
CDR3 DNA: TGTGCCAGCAGCCAAGCGGACAGGGGGTCCTCGCGGGGCTACACCTTC
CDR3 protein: CASSQADRGSSRGYTF

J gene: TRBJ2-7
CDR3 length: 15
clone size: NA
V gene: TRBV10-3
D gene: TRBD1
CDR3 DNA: TGTGCCATCAGTGGTTCTCCGACAGGGCAAAACGAGCAGTACTTC
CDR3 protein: CAISGSPTGQNEQYF

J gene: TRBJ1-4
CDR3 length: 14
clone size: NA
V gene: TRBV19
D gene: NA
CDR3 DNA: TGTGCCAGTAGTATAGGGCAGGGGCATGAAAAACTGTTTTTT
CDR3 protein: CASSIGQGHEKLFF

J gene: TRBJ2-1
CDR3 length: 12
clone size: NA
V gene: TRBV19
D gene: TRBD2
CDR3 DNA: TGTGCCAGTAGTACTTCGGGAGGCGAGCAGTTCTTC
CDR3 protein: CASSTSGGEQFF

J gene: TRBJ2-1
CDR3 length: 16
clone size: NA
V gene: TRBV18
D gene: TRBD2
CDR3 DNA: TGTGCCAGCTCACCCCGACTAGCGGGGGGGGACAATGAGCAGTTCTTC
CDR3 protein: CASSPRLAGGDNEQFF

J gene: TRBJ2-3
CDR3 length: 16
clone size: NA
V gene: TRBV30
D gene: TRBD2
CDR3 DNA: TGTGCCTGGAGTGCCGGGACTAGCGGGGGTACAGATACGCAGTATTTT
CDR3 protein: CAWSAGTSGGTDTQYF

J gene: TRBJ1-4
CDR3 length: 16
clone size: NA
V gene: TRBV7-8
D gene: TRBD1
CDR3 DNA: TGTGCCAGCAGCTTCACAAGAACAGGGGGGAGCGAAAAACTGTTTTTT
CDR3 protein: CASSFTRTGGSEKLFF

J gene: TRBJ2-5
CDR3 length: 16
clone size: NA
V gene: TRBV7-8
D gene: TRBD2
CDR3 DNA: TGTGCCAGCAGCTTAGGATGGCGGGGGGTCCAAGAGACCCAGTACTTC
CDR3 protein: CASSLGWRGVQETQYF

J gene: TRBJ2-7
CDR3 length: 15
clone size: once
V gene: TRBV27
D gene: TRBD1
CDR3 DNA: TGTGCCAGTAAGTCCGGGCCAGGGGGCCCCTACGAGCAGTACTTC
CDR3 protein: CASKSGPGGPYEQYF

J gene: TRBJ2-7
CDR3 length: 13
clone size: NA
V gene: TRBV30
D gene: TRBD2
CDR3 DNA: TGTGCCTGGAGTAGGGAGGGAGGGTACGAGCAGTACTTC
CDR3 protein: CAWSREGGYEQYF

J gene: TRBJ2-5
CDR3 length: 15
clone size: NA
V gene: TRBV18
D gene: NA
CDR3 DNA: TGTGCCAGCTCACCAAGTAACTCCCCTCGGGAGACCCAGTACTTC
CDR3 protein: CASSPSNSPRETQYF

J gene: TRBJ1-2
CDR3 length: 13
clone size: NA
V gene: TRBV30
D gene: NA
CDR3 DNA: TGTGCCTGGAGTGTACGGGGAGGGTATGGCTACACCTTC
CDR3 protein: CAWSVRGGYGYTF

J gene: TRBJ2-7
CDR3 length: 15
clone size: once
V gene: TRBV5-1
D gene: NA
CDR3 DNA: TGCGCCAGCAGCTTTTCAGGGGCCCCTTCCTACGAGCAGTACTTC
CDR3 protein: CASSFSGAPSYEQYF

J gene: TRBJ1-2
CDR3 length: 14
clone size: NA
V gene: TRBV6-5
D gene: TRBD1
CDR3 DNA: TGTGCCAGCAGTACAGGGGCCGGGAGAGGGGGCTACACCTTC
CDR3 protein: CASSTGAGRGGYTF